This T cell receptor (beta chain) derives from a study of PD-1 blockade in classical Hodgkin lymphoma. At the level of the study: On a schedule of every 2 weeks, patients received nivolumab 3 mg/kg intravenously.

Time point denoted: cycle 4 day 1 (C4D1), after five to seven weeks of nivolumab. Each patient's relapse followed autologous stem cell transplantation, and brentuximab vedotin exposure varied. CDR3 length: 16 residues. The germline gives CDR1 LNHDA, CDR2 SQIVND (reference sequence). After removal of 6 bases from V and 1 base from J, the junction contained 9 bases not matched to a gene. The method was immunoSEQ multiplex PCR; TCRdb's version includes in-frame clones alone and lacks a portion of them. The sample has 25,000 to 30,000 clones; roughly 78% are singletons. Here the sequenced sample was peripheral blood mononuclear cells (PBMCs), taken before the fourth cycle of nivolumab. The receptor's source is a human donor with classical Hodgkin lymphoma. J is TRBJ2-3 and V is TRBV19; TRBD1 matches 8 bases. The chain's CDR3 is CASSVRGRLGTDTQYF. The CDR3 nucleotides are TGTGCCAGTAGCGTCAGGGGGCGATTAGGCACAGATACGCAGTATTTT. Together with reference TRBV19 and TRBJ2-3, the CDR3 gives the full variable domain: DGGITQSPKYLFRKEGQNVTLSCEQNLNHDAMYWYRQDPGQGLRLIYYSQIVNDFQKGDIAEGYSVSREKKESFPLTVTSAQKNPTAFYLCASSVRGRLGTDTQYFGPGTRLTVL.